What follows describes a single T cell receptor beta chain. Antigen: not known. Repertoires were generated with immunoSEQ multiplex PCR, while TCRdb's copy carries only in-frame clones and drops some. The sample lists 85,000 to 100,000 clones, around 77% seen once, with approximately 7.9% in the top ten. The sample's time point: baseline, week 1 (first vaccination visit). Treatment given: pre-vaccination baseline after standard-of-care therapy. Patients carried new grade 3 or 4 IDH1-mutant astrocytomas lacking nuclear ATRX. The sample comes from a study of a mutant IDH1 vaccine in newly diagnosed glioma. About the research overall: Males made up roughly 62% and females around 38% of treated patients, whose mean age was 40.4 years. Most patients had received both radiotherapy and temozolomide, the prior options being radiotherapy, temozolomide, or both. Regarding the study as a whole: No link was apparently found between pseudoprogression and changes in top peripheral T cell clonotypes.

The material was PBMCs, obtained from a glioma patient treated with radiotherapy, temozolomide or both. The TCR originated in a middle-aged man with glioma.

The CDR3 reads CAISEAENIQYF. DNA for the CDR3: TGTGCCATCAGTGAGGCCGAAAACATTCAGTACTTC. This rearrangement joins TRBV10-3 to TRBJ2-4; D is ambiguous. Per the germline V gene, CDR1 is ENHRY and CDR2 is SYGVKD. The V and J ends lost 2 bases and 5 bases respectively, with 4 bases between them. The CDR3 contains 12 residues.